A single sample gave rise to the 32 T cell receptor beta chains below, sequenced in a study of T cell changes during pregnancy in multiple sclerosis. Using immunoSEQ multiplex PCR, the repertoire was profiled, and TCRdb retains in-frame clones only, with some absent. The sample yields some 36,000 clones, more than 75% seen once. The specimen was CD4+ T cells from peripheral blood mononuclear cells, collected in the second trimester of pregnancy. The receptors were gathered from a female donor in good health, enrolled as a control in a pregnancy study.

This chain joins TRBV10-3 and TRBJ2-5; 7 positions agree with TRBD2. V was clipped by 8 bases and J by 2 bases; unmatched bases: 8. In germline, CDR1 is ENHRY, CDR2 SYGVKD. The CDR3 runs to 14 residues. As DNA, the CDR3 is TGTGCCATCTCGGGGAGGGCAGGGCAAGAGACCCAGTACTTC. Amino acid sequence: CAISGRAGQETQYF.

On this clone itself: At one boundary the junction diverges from the germline segment, which might be a read error. At the DNA level, this CDR3 is encoded by other sequences in the same sample as well. DNA for the CDR3: TGCGCCAGCAGGGCCCAGGACAGGGTGTGGGACAATGAGCAGTTCTTC. This translates into CASRAQDRVWDNEQFF. The V and J genes are TRBV2 and TRBJ2-1; 8 nucleotides match TRBD1. Germline CDR1 reads SNHLY; CDR2 reads FYNNEI. There are 16 residues in the CDR3.

This sequence joins TRBV7-9 and TRBJ2-5; the match to TRBD1 covers 10 bases. Germline V gives CDR1 SEHNR, CDR2 FQNEAQ (reference sequence). CDR3 size: 17 residues. V shed 5 bases and J 5 bases; nucleotides not matched to a gene: 14. Here the CDR3 reads CASSPPITGTGEETQYF. In DNA, the CDR3 is TGTGCCAGCAGCCCTCCAATTACCGGGACAGGGGAGGAGACCCAGTACTTC.

This clone was picked up one time. The CDR3 region is CASRGDRPTPYGYTF. In DNA, the CDR3 is TGTGCCAGCCGGGGGGACAGGCCAACGCCCTATGGCTACACCTTC. The chain links TRBV21-1 to TRBJ1-2; the D call in the table, TRBD1, was not verified against the DNA. TRBV21-1 is a pseudogene. CDR3 size: 15 residues.

The chain has TRBV5-1 and TRBJ2-1; a weak D match, TRBD2 (5 bases). CDR1 and CDR2 (germline): SGHRS, YFSETQ. There are 14 residues in the CDR3. The ends were cut back, 0 bases at V and 7 bases at J, with 11 bases in the middle. CDR3 protein: CASSLGGGYNEQFF. CDR3 DNA sequence: TGCGCCAGCAGCTTGGGTGGAGGCTATAATGAGCAGTTCTTC.

The chain recombines TRBV15 with TRBJ1-2; 7 bases map to TRBD1. The germline gives CDR1 LNHNV, CDR2 YYDKDF (reference sequence). The CDR3 covers 14 residues. With 5 bases clipped from V and 2 bases from J, the junction kept 5 bases outside the gene matches. CDR3 sequence (DNA): TGTGCCACCAGCCTCGACAGGGTAAACTATGGCTACACCTTC. This gives the protein CATSLDRVNYGYTF.

This chain joins TRBV4-2 and TRBJ1-6; D unresolved. The CDR3 runs 13 residues. Per the germline V gene, CDR1 is LGHNA and CDR2 is YNFKEQ. Trimming took off 2 bases at V and 7 bases at J, with 6 bases between the two ends. The CDR3 reads CASSQNLNSPLHF. The CDR3 nucleotides are TGTGCCAGCAGCCAAAACTTGAATTCACCCCTCCACTTT.

The chain uses TRBV4-1 and TRBJ2-2, with 8 bases that match TRBD1. The V gene's germline CDR1 is MGHRA and CDR2 YSYEKL. This CDR3 contains 16 residues. V shed 1 base, J shed 1 base, and the junction held 2 bases outside the gene matches. The CDR3 DNA reads as TGCGCCAGCAGCCAAGGACAGGGGATGAACACCGGGGAGCTGTTTTTT. Amino acid sequence: CASSQGQGMNTGELFF.

The chain joins TRBV2 to TRBJ1-2; 9 positions match TRBD1. V gave up 7 bases and J gave up 6 bases; unmatched junction bases: 3. This CDR3 has 12 residues. Germline V gives CDR1 SNHLY, CDR2 FYNNEI. CDR3 protein: CASTRTGDGYTF. DNA of the CDR3: TGTGCCAGCACGCGGACAGGGGATGGCTACACCTTC.

This sequence joins TRBV5-1 and TRBJ1-1; 8 bases map to TRBD1. Germline V gene data show CDR1 as SGHRS and CDR2 as YFSETQ. This CDR3 is 14 amino acids long. With 0 bases clipped from V and 4 bases from J, the junction kept 2 bases outside the gene matches. As DNA, the CDR3 is TGCGCCAGCAGCTTGGGACAGGGGACCACTGAAGCTTTCTTT. Its translation: CASSLGQGTTEAFF.

The rearrangement links TRBV5-6 to TRBJ1-2; TRBD1 is a possible D gene (6 bases). Trimming pared 6 bases from V and 0 bases from J, leaving 12 bases between. CDR1 is SGHDT, CDR2 YYEEEE, per germline. The CDR3 consists of 14 residues. The CDR3 here is CASTLTGPNYGYTF. CDR3 DNA: TGTGCCAGCACTTTGACAGGACCTAACTATGGCTACACCTTC. Supplemented by reference TRBV5-6 and TRBJ1-2, the full variable domain reads DAGVTQSPTHLIKTRGQQVTLRCSPKSGHDTVSWYQQALGQGPQFIFQYYEEEERQRGNFPDRFSGHQFPNYSSELNVNALLLGDSALYLCASTLTGPNYGYTFGSGTRLTVV.

The chain uses TRBV29-1 and TRBJ2-2; D remains ambiguous. The germline CDR1 and CDR2 sequences are SQVTM and ANQGSEA. The V end was cut by 6 bases, the J end by 6 bases, with 14 bases between. This CDR3 comprises 13 residues. CDR3 sequence reads: CSVTRLVSGELFF. The DNA of the CDR3 is TGCAGCGTCACGCGGTTGGTGTCCGGGGAGCTGTTTTTT.

The rearrangement uses TRBV5-1 and TRBJ2-5, with D perhaps TRBD2 (5 bases). V was cut by 1 base and J by 5 bases, with 15 bases left in between. The germline gives CDR1 SGHRS, CDR2 YFSETQ. The CDR3 sequence is 15 residues long. The CDR3 is CASSLNGQPGETQYF. The DNA of the CDR3 is TGCGCCAGCAGCTTGAACGGGCAGCCGGGGGAGACCCAGTACTTC. Based on the CDR3 plus reference TRBV5-1 and TRBJ2-5, the full variable domain is KAGVTQTPRYLIKTRGQQVTLSCSPISGHRSVSWYQQTPGQGLQFLFEYFSETQRNKGNFPGRFSGRQFSNSRSEMNVSTLELGDSALYLCASSLNGQPGETQYFGPGTRLLVL.

J is TRBJ1-3 and V is TRBV7-2; D not certain. The CDR3 consists of 14 residues. Germline CDR1 reads SGHTA; CDR2 reads FQGNSA. The germline V and J ends were trimmed by 4 bases and 0 bases, with 7 bases remaining between them. As DNA, the CDR3 is TGTGCCAGCAGCTCAGGCCCCTCTGGAAACACCATATATTTT. It yields the protein CASSSGPSGNTIYF.

In DNA form, the CDR3 reads TGTGCCAGCAGTCCGCCAGGGGTTAGCACAGATACGCAGTATTTT. This sequence encodes CASSPPGVSTDTQYF. The chain joins TRBV7-9 to TRBJ2-3; D is possibly TRBD1 (6 bases). The V gene's germline CDR1 is SEHNR and CDR2 FQNEAQ (reference sequence). Trimming took 6 bases from V and 0 from J, leaving 13 bases between them. The CDR3 covers 15 residues.

The V and J genes are TRBV28 and TRBJ1-2, with TRBD1 matching 8 bases. V was clipped by 1 base and J by 6 bases; unmatched bases: 4. CDR1 and CDR2 from the germline V gene are MDHEN and SYDVKM. The CDR3 is made up of 14 amino acids. The DNA of the CDR3 is TGTGCCAGCAGTTTATACTCAGGGGGCAATGGCTACACCTTC. It specifies CASSLYSGGNGYTF.

The rearrangement links TRBV18 to TRBJ1-6, with 7 bases identical to TRBD1. V dropped 8 bases and J dropped 7; count of bases not matched to a gene: 8. This CDR3 contains 14 residues. Germline V CDR1 and CDR2: KGHSH, LQKENI. In DNA form, the CDR3 reads TGTGCCAGCGTAACCGGGACAGAGAATTCACCCCTCCACTTT. Translation gives CASVTGTENSPLHF.

V and J are TRBV7-2 and TRBJ1-1; D ambiguous. Germline CDR1 SGHTA, CDR2 FQGNSA. Trimming removed 5 bases at V and 0 bases at J, with 13 bases between. This CDR3 is built from 15 residues. The CDR3 loop is CASSLKFPVNTEAFF. CDR3 bases: TGTGCCAGCAGCCTCAAATTTCCAGTGAACACTGAAGCTTTCTTT.

The chain is built from TRBV9 and TRBJ2-3; 11 bases match TRBD2. Germline values: CDR1 SGDLS, CDR2 YYNGEE. Trimming at V came to 4 bases and at J to 0 bases, leaving 1 base not matched to a gene. This CDR3 is 15 amino acids long. The CDR3 DNA is TGTGCCAGCAGCAGACTAGCGGGGAGCACAGATACGCAGTATTTT. Translation: CASSRLAGSTDTQYF.

V and J are TRBV2 and TRBJ2-1; D is uncertain. CDR1 SNHLY and CDR2 FYNNEI come from the germline V gene. The ends were cut back, 1 base at V and 15 bases at J, with 10 bases in the middle. This CDR3 region has 11 residues. This CDR3 is CASSEGPWPFF. The DNA for the CDR3 is TGTGCCAGCAGTGAAGGGCCTTGGCCGTTCTTC.

This clone was seen once. The rearrangement uses TRBV7-2 and TRBJ2-3, with 8 bases aligning to TRBD1. The germline gives CDR1 SGHTA, CDR2 FQGNSA. J gave up 3 bases and V 5 bases, and 4 bases lay outside the gene matches. The CDR3 length is 14 residues. This chain's CDR3 is CASSPRQGTDTQYF. The DNA of the CDR3 is TGTGCCAGCAGCCCCCGACAGGGGACAGATACGCAGTATTTT.

This clone has more than one count but fewer than ten. This chain links TRBV6-5 with TRBJ1-6; a possible D gene is TRBD1 (5 bases). V was cut by 5 bases and J by 10 bases, with 18 bases left in between. CDR3 length: 15 amino acids. Per the germline V gene, CDR1 is MNHEY and CDR2 is SVGAGI. The CDR3 DNA is TGTGCCAGCAGTGGTCCTCAGGGCGTGGACTCACCCCTCCACTTT. Translating it yields CASSGPQGVDSPLHF.

This chain uses TRBV25-1 with TRBJ1-4; TRBD1 agrees at 9 bases. With 4 bases clipped from V and 4 bases from J, the junction kept 7 bases outside the gene matches. This CDR3 contains 16 residues. Germline V gene data show CDR1 as MGHDK and CDR2 as SYGVNS. CDR3 residues: CASSGPGQGFNEKLFF. The CDR3, as DNA: TGTGCCAGCAGTGGCCCGGGACAGGGTTTTAATGAAAAACTGTTTTTT.

The count of this clone is one. V is TRBV5-1 and J is TRBJ2-1; 8 bases match TRBD2. Germline V gives CDR1 SGHRS, CDR2 YFSETQ. J was trimmed by 4 bases and V by 0 bases; bases with no gene match: 6. The CDR3 covers 16 residues. The CDR3 coding sequence is TGCGCCAGCAGCTTGGCCCCGGGAGGGCAGTACAATGAGCAGTTCTTC. The encoded protein is CASSLAPGGQYNEQFF.

This rearrangement joins TRBV11-3 to TRBJ1-1; D may be TRBD1 (5 bases). Trimming cost V 6 bases and J 7 bases, with 18 bases left between them. This CDR3 is built from 14 residues. CDR1 is SGHNT and CDR2 is YENEEA in the germline V gene. The CDR3 loop reads CASRKGRRGGEAFF. CDR3 nucleotides: TGTGCCAGCAGAAAAGGAAGGAGGGGTGGTGAAGCTTTCTTT.

The chain carries TRBV5-1 and TRBJ1-1; D perhaps matches TRBD1 (6 bases). This CDR3 has 15 amino acids. Germline V lookup: CDR1 SGHRS, CDR2 YFSETQ. The ends were cut back, 4 bases at V and 1 base at J, with 14 bases in the middle. CDR3 protein: CASSLSSTGNTEAFF. CDR3 DNA: TGCGCCAGCAGCCTATCTTCGACAGGGAACACTGAAGCTTTCTTT.

This chain uses TRBV19 with TRBJ1-4, with 9 bases identical to TRBD1. V gave up 5 bases and J gave up 3 bases; unmatched junction bases: 10. Germline lookup yields CDR1 LNHDA and CDR2 SQIVND (reference sequence). This CDR3 is built from 17 residues. DNA for the CDR3: TGTGCCAGTAGTGTCGGGACAGGGATGAGAGCTAATGAAAAACTGTTTTTT. This gives the protein CASSVGTGMRANEKLFF.

This sequence joins TRBV9 and TRBJ1-6, with D possibly TRBD1 on 5 matching bases. V was trimmed by 2 bases and J by 4 bases, leaving 10 bases between them. Germline V gene data show CDR1 as SGDLS and CDR2 as YYNGEE. The CDR3 runs to 15 residues. This CDR3 is CASSVGRAYNSPLHF. Here the CDR3 DNA reads TGTGCCAGCAGCGTGGGGCGTGCTTATAATTCACCCCTCCACTTT.

CDR3 protein: CASAGGSETQYF. In nucleotides, the CDR3 is TGTGCCAGTGCAGGGGGGTCGGAGACCCAGTACTTC. The chain carries TRBV6-5 and TRBJ2-5, with a weak D call TRBD1 (7 bases). The CDR3 length is 12 residues. V was pared by 9 bases and J by 5 bases, with 13 bases between. Looked up from germline, CDR1 is MNHEY and CDR2 is SVGAGI.

The chain links TRBV18 to TRBJ1-1; 8 bases match TRBD1. V lost 5 bases to trimming and J lost 7 bases; unmatched junction nucleotides: 3. This CDR3 has 12 amino acids. In germline, CDR1 is KGHSH, CDR2 LQKENI. Here the CDR3 reads CASSTGQGEAFF. The CDR3 bases are TGTGCCAGCTCAACTGGACAGGGTGAAGCTTTCTTT.

V is TRBV19 and J is TRBJ2-1; maybe TRBD1 (5 bases). Germline lookup yields CDR1 LNHDA and CDR2 SQIVND (reference sequence). V lost 7 bases and J lost 9, with 19 bases in between. The CDR3 extends over 14 amino acids. CDR3 nucleotide sequence: TGTGCCAGTATGTCGTTGGTAGGGGCCAGTGAGCAGTTCTTC. It yields the protein CASMSLVGASEQFF.

V is TRBV5-1 and J is TRBJ1-1, with 10 bases matching TRBD1. With 0 bases clipped from V and 7 bases from J, the junction kept 12 bases outside the gene matches. This CDR3 is 17 amino acids long. CDR1 is SGHRS and CDR2 is YFSETQ in the germline V gene. The CDR3 here is CASSLDSGTGAIGEAFF. CDR3 nucleotides: TGCGCCAGCAGCTTGGACTCCGGGACAGGGGCCATCGGTGAAGCTTTCTTT.